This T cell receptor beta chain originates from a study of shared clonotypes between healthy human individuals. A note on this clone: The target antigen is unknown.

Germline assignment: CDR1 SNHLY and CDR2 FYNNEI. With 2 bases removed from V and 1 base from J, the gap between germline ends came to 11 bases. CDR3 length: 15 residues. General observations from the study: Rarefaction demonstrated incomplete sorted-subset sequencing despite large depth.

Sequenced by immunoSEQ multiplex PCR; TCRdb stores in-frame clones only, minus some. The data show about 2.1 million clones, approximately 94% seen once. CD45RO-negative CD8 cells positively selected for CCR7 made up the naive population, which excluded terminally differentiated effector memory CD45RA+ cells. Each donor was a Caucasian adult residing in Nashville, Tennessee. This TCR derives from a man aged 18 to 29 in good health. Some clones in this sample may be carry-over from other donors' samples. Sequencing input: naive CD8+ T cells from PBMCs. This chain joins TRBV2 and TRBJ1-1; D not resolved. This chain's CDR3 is CASSEYQDSNTEAFF. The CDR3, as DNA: TGTGCCAGCAGTGAATATCAGGACTCGAACACTGAAGCTTTCTTT.